This record covers a single T cell receptor beta chain. Germline V CDR1 and CDR2: MNHEY, SVGAGI. V gave up 6 bases and J gave up 10 bases, with 19 bases separating them. The CDR3 covers 15 residues. This specimen belongs to a study of shared clonotypes between healthy human individuals. CD45RO-negative, CCR7-positively selected cells formed the naive CD8 fraction, excluding terminally differentiated effector memory CD45RA+ cells. Evenly divided among several immunoSEQ plates was the genomic DNA of each subset. The data were produced by immunoSEQ multiplex PCR, yet TCRdb's version contains in-frame clones alone and is incomplete. The sample lists about 2.1 million clones, roughly 95% occurring once.

The sequence was obtained from a man younger than 35 in good health. Some clones in this sample may be carry-over from other donors' samples. The genes are TRBV6-5 and TRBJ1-6, with D possibly being TRBD1 (6 bases). Sequenced input: naive CD8+ T cells from PBMCs. CDR3 protein: CASRQGSRPSSPLHF. The CDR3 coding sequence is TGTGCCAGCAGACAGGGATCTCGCCCGTCGTCACCCCTCCACTTT.